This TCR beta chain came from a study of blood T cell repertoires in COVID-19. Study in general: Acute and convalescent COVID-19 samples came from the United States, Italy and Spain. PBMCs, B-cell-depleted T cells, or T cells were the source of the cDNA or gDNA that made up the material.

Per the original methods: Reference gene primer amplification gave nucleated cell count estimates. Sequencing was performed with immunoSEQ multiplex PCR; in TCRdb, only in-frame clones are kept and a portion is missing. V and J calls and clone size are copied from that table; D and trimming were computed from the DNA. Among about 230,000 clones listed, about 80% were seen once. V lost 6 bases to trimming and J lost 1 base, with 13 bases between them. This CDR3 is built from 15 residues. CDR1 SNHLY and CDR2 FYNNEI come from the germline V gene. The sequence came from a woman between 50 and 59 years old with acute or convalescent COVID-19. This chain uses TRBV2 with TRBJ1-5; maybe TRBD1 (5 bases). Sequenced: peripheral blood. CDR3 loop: CASRDLGGSNQPQHF. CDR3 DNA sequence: TGTGCCAGCAGAGATTTGGGGGGAAGCAATCAGCCCCAGCATTTT.